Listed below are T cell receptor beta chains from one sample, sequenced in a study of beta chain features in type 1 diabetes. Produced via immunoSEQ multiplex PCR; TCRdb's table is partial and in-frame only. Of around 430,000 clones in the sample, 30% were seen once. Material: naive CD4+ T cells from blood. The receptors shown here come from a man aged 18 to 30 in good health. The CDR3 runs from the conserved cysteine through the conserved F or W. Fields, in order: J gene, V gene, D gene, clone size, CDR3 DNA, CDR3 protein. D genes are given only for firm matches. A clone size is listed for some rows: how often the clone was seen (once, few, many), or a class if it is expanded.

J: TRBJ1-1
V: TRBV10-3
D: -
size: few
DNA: TGTGCCATCACCGGGACTCTGAACACTGAAGCTTTCTTT
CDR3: CAITGTLNTEAFF

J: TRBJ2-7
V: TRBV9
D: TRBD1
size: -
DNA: TGTGCCAGCAGCGTATCACAGGGGGCGACCTACGAGCAGTACTTC
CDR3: CASSVSQGATYEQYF

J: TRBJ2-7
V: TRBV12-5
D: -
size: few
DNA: TGTGCTAGTGGTTTCGACAGTTCCTACGAGCAGTACTTC
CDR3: CASGFDSSYEQYF

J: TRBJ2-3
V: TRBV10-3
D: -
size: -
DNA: TGTGCCATCAGTGGCTTAACAGATACGCAGTATTTT
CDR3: CAISGLTDTQYF

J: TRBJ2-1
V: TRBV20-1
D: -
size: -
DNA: TGCAGTGTTACCGGGTGGGATGAGCAGTTCTTC
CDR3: CSVTGWDEQFF

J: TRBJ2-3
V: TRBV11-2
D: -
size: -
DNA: TGTGCCAGCAGCTTAACGGCGGGCACAGATACGCAGTATTTT
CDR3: CASSLTAGTDTQYF

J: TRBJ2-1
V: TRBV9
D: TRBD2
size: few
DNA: TGTGCCAGCAGCGTTAGCGGGGTAATCTACAATGAGCAGTTCTTC
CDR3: CASSVSGVIYNEQFF

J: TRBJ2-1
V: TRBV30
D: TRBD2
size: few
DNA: TGTGCCTGGAGGATCCCGTCGCTAGCGGACAACAATGAGCAGTTCTTC
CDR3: CAWRIPSLADNNEQFF

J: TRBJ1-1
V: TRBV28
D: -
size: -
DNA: TGTGCCAGCAGTACAGGGTACCACACTGAAGCTTTCTTT
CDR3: CASSTGYHTEAFF

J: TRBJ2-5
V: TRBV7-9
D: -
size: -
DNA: TGTGCCAGCAGCTTAGTCGGGACAAACCAAGAGACCCAGTACTTC
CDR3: CASSLVGTNQETQYF

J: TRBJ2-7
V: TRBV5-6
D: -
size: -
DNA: TGTGCCAGCAGCCGCCCCAGGACCACCTACGAGCAGTACTTC
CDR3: CASSRPRTTYEQYF

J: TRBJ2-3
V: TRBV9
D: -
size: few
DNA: TGTGCCAGCAGCGCGTTCACAGATACGCAGTATTTT
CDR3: CASSAFTDTQYF

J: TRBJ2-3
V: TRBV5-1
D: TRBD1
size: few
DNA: TGCGCCAGCAGCTTGGCAGGACAGGGTACAGATACGCAGTATTTT
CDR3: CASSLAGQGTDTQYF

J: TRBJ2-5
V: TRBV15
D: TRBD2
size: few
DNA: TGTGCCACCAGCAGAGATTTAGCGGGACATATCGCACAAGAGACCCAGTACTTC
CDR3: CATSRDLAGHIAQETQYF

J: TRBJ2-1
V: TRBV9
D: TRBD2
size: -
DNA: TGTGCCAGCAGCGTCGAAAGCTTCGGGCTAGCGGGGGGCACACATGAGCAGTTCTTC
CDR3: CASSVESFGLAGGTHEQFF

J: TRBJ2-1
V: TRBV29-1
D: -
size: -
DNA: TGCAGCGGGGGGAAAGGTGAGCAGTTCTTC
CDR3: CSGGKGEQFF

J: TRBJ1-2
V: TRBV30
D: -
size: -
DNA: TGTGCCTGTAGTCCGCTGGGGCCGCGGCATCTCTATGGCTACACCTTC
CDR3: CACSPLGPRHLYGYTF

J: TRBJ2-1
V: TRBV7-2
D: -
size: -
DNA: TGTGCCAGCAGCTTAGTTGAGCGGAACAATGAGCAGTTCTTC
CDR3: CASSLVERNNEQFF

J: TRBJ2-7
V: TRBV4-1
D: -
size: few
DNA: TGCGCCAGCTCAGGGTTTAGCTACGAGCAGTACTTC
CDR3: CASSGFSYEQYF

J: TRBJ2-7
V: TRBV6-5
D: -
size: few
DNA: TGTGCCAGCAGGGAATGGACGGCAAGCTCCTACGAGCAGTACTTC
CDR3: CASREWTASSYEQYF

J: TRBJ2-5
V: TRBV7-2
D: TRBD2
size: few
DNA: TGTGCCAGCAGCCGAACTAGCGGGAGGGCCAGAGAGACCCAGTACTTC
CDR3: CASSRTSGRARETQYF

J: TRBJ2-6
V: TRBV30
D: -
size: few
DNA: TGTGCCTGGAGTGTAGACCGGGTCCTCTCTGGGGCCAACGTCCTGACTTTC
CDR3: CAWSVDRVLSGANVLTF

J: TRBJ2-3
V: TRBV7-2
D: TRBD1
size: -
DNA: TGTGCCAGCAGCCCGGGACAGGGGGATACGCAGTATTTT
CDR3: CASSPGQGDTQYF

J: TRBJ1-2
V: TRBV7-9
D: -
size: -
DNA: TGTGCCAGCACTCTAGGGGAGGCTAGGAGCTATGGCTACACCTTC
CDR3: CASTLGEARSYGYTF

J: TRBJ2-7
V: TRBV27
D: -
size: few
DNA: TGTGCCAGCACCCCCGGAGGGGGGGGGCTGAAATCCTACGAGCAGTACTTC
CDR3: CASTPGGGGLKSYEQYF

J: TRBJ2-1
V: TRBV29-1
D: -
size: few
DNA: TGCAGCGTTGAAGTCTACCAGGCCTACAATGAGCAGTTCTTC
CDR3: CSVEVYQAYNEQFF

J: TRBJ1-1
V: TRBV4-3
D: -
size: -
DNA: TGCGCCAGCAGCCTTCAGGTGGGCAGGGAGAACACTGAAGCTTTCTTT
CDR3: CASSLQVGRENTEAFF

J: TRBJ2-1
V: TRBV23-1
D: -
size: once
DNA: TGCGCCAGCAGTCCGGTGGGGGCAGGGGGGTACAATGAGCAGTTCTTC
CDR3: CASSPVGAGGYNEQFF

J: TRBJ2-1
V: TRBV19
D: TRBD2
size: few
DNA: TGTGCCAGTAGCCGACTAGCGAGCTCCTACAATGAGCAGTTCTTC
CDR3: CASSRLASSYNEQFF

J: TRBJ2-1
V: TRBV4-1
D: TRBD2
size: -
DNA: TGCGCCAGCAGCCAAGGCCGCCTAGCGGCAAATGAGCAGTTCTTC
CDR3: CASSQGRLAANEQFF

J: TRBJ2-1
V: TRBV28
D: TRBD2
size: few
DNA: TGTGCCAGCAGTTTACTAGCGGGTGTGAATGAGCAGTTCTTC
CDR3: CASSLLAGVNEQFF

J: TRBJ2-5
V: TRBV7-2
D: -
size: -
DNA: TGTGCCAGCAGCTTAGCGGGAGCCGAGACCCAGTACTTC
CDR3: CASSLAGAETQYF

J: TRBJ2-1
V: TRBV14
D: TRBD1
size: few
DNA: TGTGCCAGCAGCCAAGAGGTGCCGGGACAGGCCCGCACTGAGCAGTTCTTC
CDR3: CASSQEVPGQARTEQFF

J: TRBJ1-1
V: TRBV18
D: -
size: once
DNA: TGTGCCAGCTCACAGGGAACTGAAGCTTTCTTT
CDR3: CASSQGTEAFF

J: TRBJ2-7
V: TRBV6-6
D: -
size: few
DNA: TGTGCCAGCAGCAGCGGACAGATCCTGATCTACGAGCAGTACTTC
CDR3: CASSSGQILIYEQYF

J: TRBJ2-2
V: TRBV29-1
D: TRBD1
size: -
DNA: TGCAGCGCCCAGTCAGGACAGGGACACGGGGAGCTGTTTTTT
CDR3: CSAQSGQGHGELFF

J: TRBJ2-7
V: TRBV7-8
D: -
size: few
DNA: TGTGCCAGCAGCTTACCTTCGGCAGGGAGATCCCACGAGCAGTACTTC
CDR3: CASSLPSAGRSHEQYF

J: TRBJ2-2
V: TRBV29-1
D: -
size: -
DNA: TGCAGCGTGGGCCGGGCTAGCTGCCGGGAGCTGTTTTTT
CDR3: CSVGRASCRELFF

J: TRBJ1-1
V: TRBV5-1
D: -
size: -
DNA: TGCGCCAGCAGCTTGGAGAGTCCCGCGAACACTGAAGCTTTCTTT
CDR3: CASSLESPANTEAFF

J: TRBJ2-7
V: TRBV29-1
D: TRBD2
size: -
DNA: TGCAGCGTTGAAGTTATGGGACTAGGCGACGAGCAGTACTTC
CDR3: CSVEVMGLGDEQYF

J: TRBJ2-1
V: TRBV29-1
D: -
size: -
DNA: TGCAGCGTTGCATATGGGCCGTCCCTCTCCTACAATGAGCAGTTCTTC
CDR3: CSVAYGPSLSYNEQFF

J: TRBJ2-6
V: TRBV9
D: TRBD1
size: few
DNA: TGTGCCAGCAGCGGTACAGGGGCTGGGGCCAACGTCCTGACTTTC
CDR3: CASSGTGAGANVLTF

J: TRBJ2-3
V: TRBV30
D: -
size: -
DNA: TGTGCCTGGAGTGCCGAGACTAGGTATACGCAGTATTTT
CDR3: CAWSAETRYTQYF

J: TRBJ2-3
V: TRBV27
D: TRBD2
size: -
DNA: TGTGCCAGCAGGGCTAGCGGGAGCCCAGATACGCAGTATTTT
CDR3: CASRASGSPDTQYF

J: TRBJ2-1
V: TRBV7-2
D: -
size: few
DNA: TGTGCCAGCAGCGGATACAATGAGCAGTTCTTC
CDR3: CASSGYNEQFF

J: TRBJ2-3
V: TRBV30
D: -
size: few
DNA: TGTGCCTGGAGCGAGGACGGGGAAGGCGCAGATACGCAGTATTTT
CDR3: CAWSEDGEGADTQYF

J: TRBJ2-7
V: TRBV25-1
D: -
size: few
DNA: TGTGCCAGCAGTGGGACCAGACAGGTTTACTTC
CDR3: CASSGTRQVYF

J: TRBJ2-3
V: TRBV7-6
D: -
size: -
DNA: TGTGCCAGCAGCTTAGAGGATACGCAGTATTTT
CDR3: CASSLEDTQYF

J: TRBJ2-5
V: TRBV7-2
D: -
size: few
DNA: TGTGCCAGCAGCACACGAGCTTGGCGGGATGGCCGGGAGACCCAGTACTTC
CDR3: CASSTRAWRDGRETQYF

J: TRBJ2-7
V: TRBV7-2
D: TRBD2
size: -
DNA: TGTGCCAGCAGCTTACTAGCGGGAACCTACGAGCAGTACTTC
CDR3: CASSLLAGTYEQYF

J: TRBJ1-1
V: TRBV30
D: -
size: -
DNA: TGTGCCTGGAGTGTAAACAGGAACACTGAAGCTTTCTTT
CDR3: CAWSVNRNTEAFF

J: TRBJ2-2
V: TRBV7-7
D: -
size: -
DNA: TGTGCTAGCAGCCCAACGGGACCGAACACCGGGGAGCTGTTTTTT
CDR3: CASSPTGPNTGELFF

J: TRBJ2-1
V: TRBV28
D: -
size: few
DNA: TGTGCCAGCAGTTATAGGGGGTCGAGAAATGAGCAGTTCTTC
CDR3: CASSYRGSRNEQFF

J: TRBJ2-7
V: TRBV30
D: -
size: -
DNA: TGTGCCTGGAGTCCAACCCTCCCGTCCTACGAGCAGTACTTC
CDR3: CAWSPTLPSYEQYF

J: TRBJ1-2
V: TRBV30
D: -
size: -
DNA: TGTGCCTGGACCCCCCGGGCAGAAGGCTACACCTTC
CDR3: CAWTPRAEGYTF